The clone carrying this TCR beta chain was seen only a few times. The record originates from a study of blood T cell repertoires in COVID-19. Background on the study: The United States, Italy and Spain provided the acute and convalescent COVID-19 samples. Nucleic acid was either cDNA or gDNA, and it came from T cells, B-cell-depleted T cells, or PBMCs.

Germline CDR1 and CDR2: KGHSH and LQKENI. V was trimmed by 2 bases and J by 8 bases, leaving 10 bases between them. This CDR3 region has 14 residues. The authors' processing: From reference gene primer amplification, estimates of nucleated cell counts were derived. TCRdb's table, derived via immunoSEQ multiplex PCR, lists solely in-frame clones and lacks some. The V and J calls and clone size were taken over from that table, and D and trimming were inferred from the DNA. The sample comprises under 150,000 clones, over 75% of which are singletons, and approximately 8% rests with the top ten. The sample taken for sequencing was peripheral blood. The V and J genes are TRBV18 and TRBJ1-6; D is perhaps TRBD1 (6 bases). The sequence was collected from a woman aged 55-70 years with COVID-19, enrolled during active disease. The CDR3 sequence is CASSPETGYSPLHF. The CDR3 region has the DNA TGTGCCAGCTCACCAGAGACAGGTTATTCACCCCTCCACTTT.